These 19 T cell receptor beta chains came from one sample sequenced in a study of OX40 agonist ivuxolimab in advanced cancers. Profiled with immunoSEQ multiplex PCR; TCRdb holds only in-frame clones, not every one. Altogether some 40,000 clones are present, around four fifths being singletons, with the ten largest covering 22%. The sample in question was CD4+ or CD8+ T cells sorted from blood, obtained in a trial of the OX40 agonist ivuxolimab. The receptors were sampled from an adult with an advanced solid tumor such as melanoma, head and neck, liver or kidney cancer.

CDR3 sequence reads: CASSPLAAVTYEQYF. Written as DNA, the CDR3 is TGTGCCAGCAGTCCCCTAGCGGCGGTTACCTACGAGCAGTACTTC. V usage is TRBV27 and J usage is TRBJ2-7, with 7 bases matching TRBD2. There are 15 residues in the CDR3. The V segment lost 5 bases and the J segment 2 bases; nucleotides outside the gene matches: 9. The germline gives CDR1 MNHEY, CDR2 SMNVEV (reference sequence).

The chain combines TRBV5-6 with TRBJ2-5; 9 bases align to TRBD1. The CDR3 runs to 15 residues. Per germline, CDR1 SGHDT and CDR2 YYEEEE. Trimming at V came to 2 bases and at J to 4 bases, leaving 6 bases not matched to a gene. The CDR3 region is CASSFLDRGLETQYF. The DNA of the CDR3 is TGTGCCAGCAGCTTTCTGGACAGGGGCCTAGAGACCCAGTACTTC.

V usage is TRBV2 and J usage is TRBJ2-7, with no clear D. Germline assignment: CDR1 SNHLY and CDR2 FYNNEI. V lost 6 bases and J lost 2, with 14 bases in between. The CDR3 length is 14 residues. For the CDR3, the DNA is TGTGCCAGCAGATTGGGGTCTCAACCCTACGAGCAGTACTTC. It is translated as CASRLGSQPYEQYF.

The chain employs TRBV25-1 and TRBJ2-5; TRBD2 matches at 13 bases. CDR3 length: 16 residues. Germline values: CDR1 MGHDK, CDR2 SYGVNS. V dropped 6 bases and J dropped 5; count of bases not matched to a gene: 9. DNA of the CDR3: TGTGCCAGCAGCCCCCCGGGACTAGCGGGATCGGAGACCCAGTACTTC. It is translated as CASSPPGLAGSETQYF.

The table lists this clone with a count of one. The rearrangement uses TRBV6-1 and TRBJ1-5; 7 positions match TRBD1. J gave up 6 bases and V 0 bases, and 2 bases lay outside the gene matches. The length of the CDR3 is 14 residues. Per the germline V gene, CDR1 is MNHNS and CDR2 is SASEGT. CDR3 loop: CASSEAGTVQPQHF. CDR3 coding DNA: TGTGCCAGCAGTGAAGCGGGGACAGTTCAGCCCCAGCATTTT.

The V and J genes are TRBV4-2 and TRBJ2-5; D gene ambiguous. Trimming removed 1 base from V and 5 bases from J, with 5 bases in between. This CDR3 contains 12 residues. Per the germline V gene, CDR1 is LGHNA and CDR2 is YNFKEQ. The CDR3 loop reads CASSQARETQYF. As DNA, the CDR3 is TGTGCCAGCAGCCAAGCCCGGGAGACCCAGTACTTC.

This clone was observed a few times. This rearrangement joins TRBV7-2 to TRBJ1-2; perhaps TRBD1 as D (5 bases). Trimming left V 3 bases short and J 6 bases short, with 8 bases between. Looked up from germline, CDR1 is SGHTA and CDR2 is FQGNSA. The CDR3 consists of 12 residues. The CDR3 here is CASSFRDHGYTF. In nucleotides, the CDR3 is TGTGCCAGCAGCTTTCGGGACCATGGCTACACCTTC.

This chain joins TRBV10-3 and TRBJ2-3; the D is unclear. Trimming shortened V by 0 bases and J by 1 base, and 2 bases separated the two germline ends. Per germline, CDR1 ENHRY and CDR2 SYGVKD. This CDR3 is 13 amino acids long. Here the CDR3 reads CAISESGTDTQYF. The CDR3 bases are TGTGCCATCAGTGAGTCTGGCACAGATACGCAGTATTTT.

CDR3 nucleotides: TGTGCCAGTAGTACGCCTATCCAGAGTAGTATGAACACTGAAGCTTTCTTT. This codes for CASSTPIQSSMNTEAFF. This sequence joins TRBV19 and TRBJ1-1; D call uncertain. The CDR3 loop spans 17 amino acids. Germline assignment: CDR1 LNHDA and CDR2 SQIVND (reference sequence). V lost 4 bases and J lost 0, with 18 bases in between. Together with reference TRBV19 and TRBJ1-1, the CDR3 gives the full variable domain: DGGITQSPKYLFRKEGQNVTLSCEQNLNHDAMYWYRQDPGQGLRLIYYSQIVNDFQKGDIAEGYSVSREKKESFPLTVTSAQKNPTAFYLCASSTPIQSSMNTEAFFGQGTRLTVV.

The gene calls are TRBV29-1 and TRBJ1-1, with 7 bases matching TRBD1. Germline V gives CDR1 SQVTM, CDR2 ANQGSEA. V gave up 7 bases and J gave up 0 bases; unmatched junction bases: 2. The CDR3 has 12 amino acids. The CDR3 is CSGGQVNTEAFF. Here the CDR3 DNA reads TGCAGCGGCGGACAGGTGAACACTGAAGCTTTCTTT.

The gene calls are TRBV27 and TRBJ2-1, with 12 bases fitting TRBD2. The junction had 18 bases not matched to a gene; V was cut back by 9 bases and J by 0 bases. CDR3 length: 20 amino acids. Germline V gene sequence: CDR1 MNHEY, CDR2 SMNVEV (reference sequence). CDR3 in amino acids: CARLRTSGMGDRSSYNEQFF. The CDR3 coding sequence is TGTGCCAGGCTGCGGACTAGCGGGATGGGTGATAGAAGCTCCTACAATGAGCAGTTCTTC.

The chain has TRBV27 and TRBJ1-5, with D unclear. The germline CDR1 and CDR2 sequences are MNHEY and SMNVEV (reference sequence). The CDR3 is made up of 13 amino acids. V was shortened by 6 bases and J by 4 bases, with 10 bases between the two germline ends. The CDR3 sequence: CASRGPANQPQHF. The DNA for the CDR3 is TGTGCCAGCAGGGGCCCAGCTAATCAGCCCCAGCATTTT.

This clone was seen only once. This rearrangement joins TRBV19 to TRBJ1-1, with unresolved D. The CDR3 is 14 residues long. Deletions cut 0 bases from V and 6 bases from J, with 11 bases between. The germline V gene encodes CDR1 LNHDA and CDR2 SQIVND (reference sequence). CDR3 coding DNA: TGTGCCAGTAGTATAGATCTGAGGGAGGCTGAAGCTTTCTTT. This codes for CASSIDLREAEAFF.

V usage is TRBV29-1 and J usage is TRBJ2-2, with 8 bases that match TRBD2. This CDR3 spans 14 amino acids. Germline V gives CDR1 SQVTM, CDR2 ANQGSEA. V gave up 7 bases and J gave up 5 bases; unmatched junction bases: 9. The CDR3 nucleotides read TGCAGCGCCCAAGGACTAGCACAAACCGGGGAGCTGTTTTTT. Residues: CSAQGLAQTGELFF.

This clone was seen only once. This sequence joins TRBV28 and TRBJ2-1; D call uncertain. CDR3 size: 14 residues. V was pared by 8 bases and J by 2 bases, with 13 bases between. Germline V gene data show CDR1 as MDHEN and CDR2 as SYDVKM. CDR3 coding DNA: TGTGCCAGCCTCGTGGGCGGACCCTACAATGAGCAGTTCTTC. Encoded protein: CASLVGGPYNEQFF.

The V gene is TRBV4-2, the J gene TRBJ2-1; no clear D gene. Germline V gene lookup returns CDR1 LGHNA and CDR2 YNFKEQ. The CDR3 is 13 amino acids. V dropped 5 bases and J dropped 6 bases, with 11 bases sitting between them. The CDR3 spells CASSSGDGNEQFF. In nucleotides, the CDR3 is TGTGCCAGCAGCTCAGGTGATGGCAATGAGCAGTTCTTC.

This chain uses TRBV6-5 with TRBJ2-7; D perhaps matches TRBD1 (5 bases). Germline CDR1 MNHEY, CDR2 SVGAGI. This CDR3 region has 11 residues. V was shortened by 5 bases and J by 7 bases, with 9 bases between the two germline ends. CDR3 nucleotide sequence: TGTGCCAGCAGTGAAGCAGGGGAGCAGTACTTC. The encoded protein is CASSEAGEQYF.

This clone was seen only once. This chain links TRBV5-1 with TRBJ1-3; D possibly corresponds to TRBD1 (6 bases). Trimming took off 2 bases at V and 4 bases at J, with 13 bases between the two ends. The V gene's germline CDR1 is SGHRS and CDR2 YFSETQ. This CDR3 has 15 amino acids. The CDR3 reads CASSFEGGDGNTIYF. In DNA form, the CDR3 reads TGCGCCAGCAGCTTCGAAGGGGGTGACGGAAACACCATATATTTT.

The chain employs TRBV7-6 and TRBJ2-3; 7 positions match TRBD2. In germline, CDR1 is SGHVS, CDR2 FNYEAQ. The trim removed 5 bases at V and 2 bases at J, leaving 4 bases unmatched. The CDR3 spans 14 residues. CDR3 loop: CASSPGGTTDTQYF. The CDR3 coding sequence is TGTGCCAGCAGCCCCGGGGGGACCACAGATACGCAGTATTTT.